Below are 26 T cell receptor beta chains sequenced from a single sample in a study of T cells in localized non-small cell lung cancer. TCRdb's table, derived via immunoSEQ multiplex PCR, lists solely in-frame clones and lacks some. Here the sample spans about 77,000 clones, approximately 90% being singletons. Sequences were derived from peripheral blood, sampled before any cancer treatment. Receptor source: a woman aged 35-75 years with stage I squamous cell lung carcinoma.

This chain joins TRBV29-1 and TRBJ1-3; no clear D gene. This CDR3 has 12 amino acids. Looked up from germline, CDR1 is SQVTM and CDR2 is ANQGSEA. With 7 bases removed from V and 4 bases from J, the gap between germline ends came to 11 bases. This chain's CDR3 is CSATQSGNTIYF. CDR3 sequence (DNA): TGCAGCGCAACTCAAAGCGGAAACACCATATATTTT.

The chain is built from TRBV6-5 and TRBJ1-5, with a possible D match to TRBD1 (5 bases). Trimming took off 4 bases at V and 2 bases at J, with 12 bases between the two ends. The CDR3 is 15 amino acids. The germline CDR1 and CDR2 sequences are MNHEY and SVGAGI. Here the CDR3 reads CASSSAGRGNQPQHF. The CDR3, as DNA: TGTGCCAGCAGTTCCGCAGGGAGGGGCAATCAGCCCCAGCATTTT.

The rearrangement joins TRBV7-6 to TRBJ2-2; perhaps TRBD2 as D (6 bases). CDR1 is SGHVS, CDR2 FNYEAQ, per germline. V was clipped by 5 bases and J by 4 bases, with 17 bases between them. This CDR3 region has 16 residues. The CDR3 here is CASSLIGGDGTGELFF. The DNA of the CDR3 is TGTGCCAGCAGCCTAATTGGAGGGGACGGCACCGGGGAGCTGTTTTTT.

CDR3 DNA: TGTGCCAGCAGTCCAAGGACTACTCAAGAGACCCAGTACTTC. Residues: CASSPRTTQETQYF. The chain uses TRBV27 and TRBJ2-5; D possibly corresponds to TRBD2 (6 bases). Germline CDR1 reads MNHEY; CDR2 reads SMNVEV (reference sequence). There are 14 residues in the CDR3. Trimming removed 5 bases from V and 2 bases from J, with 12 bases in between.

The CDR3 spells CASSLGTSGGAGNEQYF. The CDR3 DNA follows: TGTGCCAGCAGCTTGGGGACTAGCGGGGGGGCCGGGAACGAGCAGTACTTC. This chain connects TRBV11-2 to TRBJ2-7; TRBD2 matches at 16 bases. The CDR3 is 17 amino acids. Germline values: CDR1 SGHAT, CDR2 FQNNGV. V lost 3 bases and J lost 5; bases outside the gene matches: 7.

Notes on this clone: Other nucleotide sequences in the sample specify the same CDR3. The V and J genes are TRBV9 and TRBJ1-5; D not resolved. The ends were cut back, 0 bases at V and 5 bases at J, with 9 bases in the middle. The CDR3 runs 14 residues. CDR1 SGDLS and CDR2 YYNGEE come from the germline V gene. Here the CDR3 reads CASSVGGYDQPQHF. CDR3 DNA sequence: TGTGCCAGCAGCGTAGGGGGATACGATCAGCCCCAGCATTTT.

This rearrangement joins TRBV21-1 to TRBJ2-1; the D call of TRBD2 is as the table states it, not checked on the DNA. TRBV21-1 is shown as a pseudogene. This CDR3 has 19 residues. CDR3 sequence: CASSPRTSGGSLSYNEQFF. In DNA form, the CDR3 reads TGTGCCAGCAGCCCGCGGACTAGCGGGGGGTCCCTATCTTACAATGAGCAGTTCTTC.

The chain uses TRBV9 and TRBJ2-5; TRBD1 might be the D (6 bases). The CDR3 runs to 14 residues. Germline CDR1 is SGDLS and CDR2 is YYNGEE. With 4 bases removed from V and 7 bases from J, the gap between germline ends came to 17 bases. The CDR3 loop is CASSQGQERGTQYF. The CDR3 nucleotides are TGTGCCAGCAGCCAGGGACAAGAGAGGGGGACCCAGTACTTC.

V usage is TRBV13 and J usage is TRBJ2-2, with D possibly TRBD1 on 6 matching bases. CDR3 size: 15 residues. Germline CDR1 PRHDT, CDR2 FYEKMQ (reference sequence). V dropped 4 bases and J dropped 5 bases, with 14 bases sitting between them. The CDR3 coding sequence is TGTGCCAGCAGCTCATTGGGGGCGAGGACCGGGGAGCTGTTTTTT. Protein sequence: CASSSLGARTGELFF.

This chain links TRBV4-1 with TRBJ1-3, with a possible D match to TRBD1 (6 bases). Trimming took off 0 bases at V and 4 bases at J, with 13 bases between the two ends. The length of the CDR3 is 16 residues. Germline CDR1 is MGHRA and CDR2 is YSYEKL. The CDR3 loop reads CASSQDPGQGGNTIYF. The CDR3 region has the DNA TGCGCCAGCAGCCAAGATCCCGGTCAGGGGGGAAACACCATATATTTT.

This clone was counted only a few times. CDR3 in DNA: TGTGCCTGGAGCCCAGTTAACTCCTACAATGAGCAGTTCTTC. Translating it yields CAWSPVNSYNEQFF. The rearrangement links TRBV30 to TRBJ2-1; no definite D call. Germline CDR1 GTSNPN, CDR2 SVGIG (reference sequence). The CDR3 totals 14 residues. Deletions cut 3 bases from V and 0 bases from J, with 9 bases between.

This clone was detected only once. The chain links TRBV7-6 to TRBJ2-7; 13 nucleotides line up with TRBD2. The CDR3 has 15 residues. The germline CDR1 and CDR2 sequences are SGHVS and FNYEAQ. Trimming cost V 4 bases and J 4 bases; bases outside gene matches: 4. In DNA, the CDR3 is TGTGCCAGCAGCTCGCGACTAGCGGGGGGATACGAGCAGTACTTC. Translation: CASSSRLAGGYEQYF.

This chain connects TRBV9 to TRBJ2-1; weak D call: TRBD2 (6 bases). The CDR3 covers 15 residues. V lost 3 bases and J 3 bases, leaving 13 bases between the germline ends. Per germline, CDR1 SGDLS and CDR2 YYNGEE. CDR3 bases: TGTGCCAGCAGCGCGTCCGGGACTGGCTACAATGAGCAGTTCTTC. As protein: CASSASGTGYNEQFF. Full variable domain (missing parts from reference TRBV9 and TRBJ2-1): DSGVTQTPKHLITATGQRVTLRCSPRSGDLSVYWYQQSLDQGLQFLIQYYNGEERAKGNILERFSAQQFPDLHSELNLSSLELGDSALYFCASSASGTGYNEQFFGPGTRLTVL.

This clone has just a few counts. The rearrangement uses TRBV14 and TRBJ2-6; 7 bases line up with TRBD1. CDR1 is SGHDN, CDR2 FVKESK, per germline. The CDR3 has 17 amino acids. The V and J ends lost 3 bases and 0 bases, in that order; junction bases with no gene match: 5. CDR3: CASSQMTGRSGANVLTF. The CDR3 nucleotides are TGTGCCAGCAGCCAGATGACAGGGCGCTCTGGGGCCAACGTCCTGACTTTC.

The V gene is TRBV6-6, the J gene TRBJ1-1; a possible D gene is TRBD1 (6 bases). The CDR3 has 13 residues. Germline CDR1 MNHNY, CDR2 SVGAGI (reference sequence). V was cut by 6 bases and J by 5 bases, with 13 bases left in between. CDR3 sequence reads: CASRQGEGTEAFF. CDR3 DNA sequence: TGTGCCAGCAGACAGGGAGAGGGGACTGAAGCTTTCTTT.

This clone has just one count. The rearrangement links TRBV10-3 to TRBJ2-7, with a tentative D call TRBD1 (6 bases). The CDR3 has 12 residues. CDR1 and CDR2 from the germline V gene are ENHRY and SYGVKD. Trimming cost V 5 bases and J 3 bases, with 8 bases left between them. The CDR3, as DNA: TGTGCCATCAGTACACAGGGCTACGAGCAGTACTTC. Amino acids: CAISTQGYEQYF.

The rearrangement links TRBV6-5 to TRBJ2-7; 9 bases agree with TRBD2. The germline gives CDR1 MNHEY, CDR2 SVGAGI. The CDR3 is 14 amino acids. With V trimmed by 5 bases and J by 1 base, 3 bases remained unmatched. The DNA for the CDR3 is TGTGCCAGCAGTCAGCGGGGGGTATCCTACGAGCAGTACTTC. Encoded protein: CASSQRGVSYEQYF.

The chain joins TRBV5-8 to TRBJ1-2; 7 nucleotides align to TRBD1. This CDR3 comprises 14 residues. J gave up 4 bases and V 2 bases, and 5 bases lay outside the gene matches. In germline, CDR1 is SGHTS, CDR2 YDEGEE. CDR3 protein: CASSLAGTVYGYTF. CDR3 sequence (DNA): TGTGCCAGCAGCTTAGCCGGGACAGTCTATGGCTACACCTTC.

This chain connects TRBV6-5 to TRBJ2-7; 7 positions match TRBD1. Germline values: CDR1 MNHEY, CDR2 SVGAGI. V lost 2 bases, J lost 3 bases, and 4 bases stayed unmatched. The CDR3 length is 14 residues. The CDR3 spells CASSYRDSLYEQYF. In DNA, the CDR3 is TGTGCCAGCAGTTACCGGGACAGTCTCTACGAGCAGTACTTC.

This chain links TRBV10-2 with TRBJ1-2; 8 bases agree with TRBD1. This CDR3 spans 13 amino acids. Germline CDR1 is WSHSY and CDR2 is SAAADI. The junction had 6 bases not matched to a gene; V was cut back by 6 bases and J by 6 bases. The CDR3 DNA follows: TGCGCCAGCAGCTCGGACAGGGAGAATGGCTACACCTTC. Protein sequence: CASSSDRENGYTF.

The J gene is TRBJ2-2, the V gene TRBV18; D is unresolved. There are 16 residues in the CDR3. V dropped 5 bases and J dropped 1 base, with 14 bases sitting between them. CDR1 is KGHSH and CDR2 is LQKENI in the germline V gene. The CDR3 DNA sequence: TGTGCCAGCTCATCCTCAAGGACGGAGAACACCGGGGAGCTGTTTTTT. This sequence encodes CASSSSRTENTGELFF.

Comments on this clone: The same CDR3 arises from other DNA sequences in this sample as well. V is TRBV30 and J is TRBJ1-1; no firm D call. Germline V gene lookup returns CDR1 GTSNPN and CDR2 SVGIG (reference sequence). V was pared by 2 bases and J by 1 base, with 5 bases between. The CDR3 has 12 residues. As DNA, the CDR3 is TGTGCCTGGAGTCGACAGAACACTGAAGCTTTCTTT. It codes for CAWSRQNTEAFF.

V and J are TRBV6-5 and TRBJ1-1; D is unresolved. The CDR3 has 13 residues. Germline-derived CDR1 and CDR2 are MNHEY and SVGAGI. V was cut by 0 bases and J by 0 bases, with 2 bases left in between. The CDR3 is CASSYSLNTEAFF. The CDR3 region has the DNA TGTGCCAGCAGTTACTCACTGAACACTGAAGCTTTCTTT.

The rearrangement joins TRBV7-2 to TRBJ2-5; the match to TRBD2 covers 7 bases. Germline lookup yields CDR1 SGHTA and CDR2 FQGNSA. V dropped 1 base and J dropped 4; count of bases not matched to a gene: 9. The CDR3 covers 16 residues. CDR3 sequence reads: CASSLGTASGGETQYF. In DNA form, the CDR3 reads TGTGCCAGCAGCTTAGGTACGGCTAGCGGTGGAGAGACCCAGTACTTC.

The rearrangement joins TRBV28 to TRBJ2-1; a possible D gene is TRBD2 (5 bases). V gave up 3 bases and J gave up 1 base, with 10 bases separating them. The CDR3 contains 15 residues. Looked up from germline, CDR1 is MDHEN and CDR2 is SYDVKM. The CDR3 region has the DNA TGTGCCAGCAGTTTCATTGAGGGATCCTACAATGAGCAGTTCTTC. This translates into CASSFIEGSYNEQFF.

V and J are TRBV27 and TRBJ2-2; 10 bases are a match to TRBD1. Germline CDR1 reads MNHEY; CDR2 reads SMNVEV (reference sequence). Losses at the gene ends were 6 bases for V and 6 bases for J; bases not matched to a gene: 10. The CDR3 totals 16 residues. The CDR3 region is CASSERDRGGSGELFF. CDR3 nucleotide sequence: TGTGCCAGCAGCGAAAGGGACAGGGGTGGATCCGGGGAGCTGTTTTTT.